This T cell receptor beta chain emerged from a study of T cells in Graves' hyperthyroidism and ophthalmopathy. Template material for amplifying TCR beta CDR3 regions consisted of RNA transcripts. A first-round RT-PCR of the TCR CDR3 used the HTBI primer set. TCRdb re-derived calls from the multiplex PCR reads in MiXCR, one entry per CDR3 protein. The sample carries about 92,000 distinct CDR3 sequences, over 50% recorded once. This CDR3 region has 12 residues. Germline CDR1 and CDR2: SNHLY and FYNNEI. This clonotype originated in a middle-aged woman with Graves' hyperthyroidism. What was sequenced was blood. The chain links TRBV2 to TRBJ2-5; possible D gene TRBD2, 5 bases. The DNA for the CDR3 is TGTACCCCCACCCGGGGCCAAGAGACCCAGTACTTC. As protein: CTPTRGQETQYF. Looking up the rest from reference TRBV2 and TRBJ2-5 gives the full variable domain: EPEVTQTPSHQVTQMGQEVILRCVPISNHLYFYWYRQILGQKVEFLVSFYNNEISEKSEIFDDQFSVERPDGSNFTLKIRSTKLEDSAMYFCTPTRGQETQYFGPGTRLLVL.